This T cell receptor (beta chain) was captured by sequencing in a study of response to subunit inactivated influenza vaccine (dated by TCRdb to 2016 to 2018). With regard to the full study: To follow how T cells responded to a trivalent subunit inactivated influenza vaccine, the researchers relied on deep quantitative profiling of the T cell receptor repertoire.

Library preparation employed RT-PCR. Sequencing used an Illumina HiSeq 2500. Using fastp trimming at Q25 and MiXCR clonotype assembly, TCRdb reanalyzed the public sequencing data and kept in-frame beta chains. CDR3 protein duplicates are merged, each entry listing the most common genes and DNA. The sample profile shows hundreds of thousands of distinct CDR3 sequences; approximately 10% of them were found once. The biggest ten clones account for roughly 9.6% of the sample. V sheds 2 bases and J sheds 10 bases, leaving 18 bases between their ends. The CDR3 runs 14 amino acids, cysteine and phenylalanine included. Solely the CDR3 DNA is kept, with 42 bases framed from the first base. Based on the germline V gene, the CDR1 and CDR2 sequences are SQVTM and ANQGSEA. Points the paper makes about the study in general: The authors proposed that each seasonal influenza vaccination may bring in only a limited number of new T cells.

In this sample, this clonotype turned up a few times. Its antigen specificity is not known. No per-base quality is available; no much larger clone lies one base away. This sample also belongs to another study, concerning T cells expressing NK-cell markers. Drawing on the second study: TCR beta cDNA libraries were prepared using 5'RACE template switching, which introduced a universal primer site and unique molecular identifiers. About eight donors provided sorted CD3+CD56+NKG2C+, CD3+CD56+NKG2C- and CD3+CD56-NKG2C+ T-cell subsets, whose TCR beta-chain repertoires were profiled. Seven of the eight sequenced donors were HCMV-seropositive and one was HCMV-seronegative. In several experiments an anti-gammadeltaTCR antibody was added to restrict sorting to alphabetaTCR-expressing T cells. In a handful of donors, the dominant CD3+CD56+NKG2C+ clonotypes were among the top 10 CD8+ clonotypes and accounted for roughly 1.0-7.0% of CD8+ T cells. Those dominant clonotypes were again the most abundant among CD3+CD56-NKG2C+ cells in a handful of donors, at roughly 25-65%. Whether the expanded NKG2C-expressing T cell clones were specific for HCMV antigens remained unclear. Randomly selected healthy volunteers, three men and five women, were used as the eight sequenced donors. A commercial ELISA kit detecting HCMV-specific IgG in serum was used to determine HCMV serostatus. Ficoll density gradient centrifugation was used to isolate peripheral blood mononuclear cells from blood. For about six donors, bulk peripheral blood T-cell repertoires were additionally sequenced from unsorted PBMC. Priming for cDNA synthesis came from the TCR beta constant segment, and two successive PCR amplification steps followed. Illumina HiSeq 2000/2500, MiSeq or NextSeq was used to sequence libraries as 2 x 150 bp reads. MIGEC was used to demultiplex reads and group reads by UMI, and MiTCR was used to assemble and quantify clonotypes. Only TCR cDNA sequences supported by at least two reads were kept to exclude erroneous sequences. The tcR package was used for downstream repertoire analysis, with clonotypes matched between fractions based on CDR3 nucleotide sequence plus V segment. Antigen specificity was annotated against VDJdb with VDJmatch, allowing one amino acid substitution in CDR3.

The chain was built from TRBV29-1 and TRBJ2-1, with no reliable assignment of the D segment. The sample here was PBMCs from blood, taken on the day of vaccination. The receptor was isolated from a man aged 50-60 years who received an inactivated influenza vaccine. Donor details come from another sample of the same person, matched by shared clones. The bases are TGCAGCGTTGAAAAACCCCTCCAGAGCGCGGAGCAGTTCTTC. Its coded protein is CSVEKPLQSAEQFF.